These T cell receptor beta chains were read from a single sample in a study of blood T cell repertoires in COVID-19. Some clones are missing from TCRdb's copy, which holds only in-frame ones; the method was immunoSEQ multiplex PCR. The data contain some 200,000 clones, roughly 80% of them singletons. Sample: peripheral blood. Receptor source: a woman between 70 and 85 years old with COVID-19, enrolled during active disease. CDR3s include the opening cysteine and the closing phenylalanine or tryptophan. Each record gives: V gene, D gene, J gene, clone size, CDR3 protein, CDR3 DNA. D genes are given only for firm matches. Clone size appears in some rows only: once, few, many, or a class for an expanded clone.

>TRBV7-2|.|TRBJ1-1|.
CASSFRDMNTEAFF
TGTGCCAGCAGCTTTAGGGACATGAACACTGAAGCTTTCTTT
>TRBV5-1|.|TRBJ1-1|once
CASSYWSTGGSLRNTEAFF
TGCGCCAGCAGCTATTGGTCCACTGGGGGGTCTCTGCGGAACACTGAAGCTTTCTTT
>TRBV4-1|TRBD1|TRBJ1-5|.
CASSSLTKGTDSNQPQHF
TGCGCCAGCAGTTCATTAACGAAGGGGACAGATAGCAATCAGCCCCAGCATTTT
>TRBV2|TRBD1|TRBJ1-6|.
CASSVIGQGDSPLHF
TGTGCCAGCAGTGTAATCGGACAGGGGGATTCACCCCTCCACTTT
>TRBV20-1|.|TRBJ1-1|.
CSAWGRTEAFF
TGCAGTGCTTGGGGGCGGACTGAAGCTTTCTTT
>TRBV5-1|.|TRBJ1-1|.
CASSYSLTGFNTEAFF
TGCGCCAGCAGCTATTCCCTAACAGGGTTTAACACTGAAGCTTTCTTT
>TRBV5-4|.|TRBJ1-2|.
CASSLDGQLTTNYGYTF
TGTGCCAGCAGCTTGGATGGACAGCTGACAACTAACTATGGCTACACCTTC
>TRBV5-1|.|TRBJ2-5|.
CASSLFSARETQYF
TGCGCCAGCAGCTTGTTTTCGGCGCGGGAGACCCAGTACTTC
>TRBV5-1|.|TRBJ2-7|.
CASRLQEGKQYF
TGCGCCAGCAGACTACAGGAGGGGAAGCAGTACTTC
>TRBV2|TRBD1|TRBJ2-3|.
CASWGEGTTGSADTQYF
TGTGCCAGCTGGGGCGAGGGGACGACAGGGTCCGCAGATACGCAGTATTTT
>TRBV27|.|TRBJ2-1|.
CASSLSSGGGTFF
TGTGCCAGCAGTTTATCGAGCGGTGGCGGCACGTTCTTC
>TRBV19|TRBD2|TRBJ2-7|.
CASSMTSGGSSYEQYF
TGTGCCAGTAGTATGACTAGCGGGGGGAGCTCCTACGAGCAGTACTTC
>TRBV2|TRBD1|TRBJ1-6|.
CASRRQGALEVSPLHF
TGTGCCAGCAGACGACAGGGGGCGCTGGAGGTTTCACCCCTCCACTTT
>TRBV5-1|TRBD1|TRBJ1-6|.
CASSTGTAYNSPLHF
TGCGCCAGCAGCACAGGGACAGCTTATAATTCACCCCTCCACTTT
>TRBV5-1|.|TRBJ2-5|.
CASSNSGTQYF
TGCGCCAGCAGCAATAGTGGGACCCAGTACTTC
>TRBV5-3|TRBD2|TRBJ2-2|.
CARSEREDTGELFF
TGTGCCAGAAGCGAGCGGGAGGACACCGGGGAGCTGTTTTTT
>TRBV7-2|TRBD2|TRBJ2-7|.
CASNLAGGPSHEQYF
TGTGCCAGCAACTTAGCGGGAGGGCCTTCCCACGAGCAGTACTTC
>TRBV10-2|.|TRBJ1-5|few
CASSAQGGFNQPQHF
TGCGCCAGCAGTGCTCAGGGTGGGTTCAATCAGCCCCAGCATTTT
>TRBV5-1|.|TRBJ1-2|.
CASSNPQGGSYTF
TGCGCCAGCAGCAACCCTCAGGGTGGTAGCTACACCTTC
>TRBV11-2|.|TRBJ2-3|.
CASSPDNTDTQYF
TGTGCCAGCAGCCCTGACAACACAGATACGCAGTATTTT
>TRBV4-3|.|TRBJ2-2|.
CASSQDRLGDTGELFF
TGCGCCAGCAGCCAAGATCGGCTAGGGGACACCGGGGAGCTGTTTTTT
>TRBV28|.|TRBJ1-4|.
CASSMDRLNEKLFF
TGTGCCAGCAGTATGGACAGACTGAATGAAAAACTGTTTTTT
>TRBV28|TRBD2|TRBJ2-7|.
CASLLDAAGGYEQYF
TGTGCCAGCCTCCTTGACGCAGCGGGAGGCTACGAGCAGTACTTC
>TRBV6-5|.|TRBJ2-6|.
CASSSIAFTGANVLTF
TGTGCCAGCAGTTCTATCGCCTTTACTGGGGCCAACGTCCTGACTTTC
>TRBV5-6|.|TRBJ1-1|.
CASSPDTGSNTEAFF
TGTGCCAGCAGCCCCGACACAGGGTCGAACACTGAAGCTTTCTTT
>TRBV2|.|TRBJ2-3|few
CASRLGRLPDTQYF
TGTGCCAGTAGGCTCGGGAGATTACCAGATACGCAGTATTTT
>TRBV19|.|TRBJ2-1|.
CASTKLNNYNEQFF
TGTGCCAGTACTAAGCTGAATAACTACAATGAGCAGTTCTTC
>TRBV10-3|.|TRBJ2-7|.
CAIRPVSGEEYF
TGTGCCATCAGACCCGTGTCCGGAGAGGAGTACTTC
>TRBV28|.|TRBJ2-6|.
CACKLRAGANVLTF
TGTGCCTGTAAGTTGAGGGCTGGGGCCAACGTCCTGACTTTC
>TRBV5-1|.|TRBJ2-7|.
CASSLVGGSYEQYF
TGCGCCAGCAGCTTGGTAGGGGGTTCCTACGAGCAGTACTTC
>TRBV30|.|TRBJ1-2|.
CAWTRQGITISNYGYTF
TGTGCCTGGACCCGGCAGGGAATCACTATCTCTAACTATGGCTACACCTTC
>TRBV19|.|TRBJ2-2|.
CASGRGGTNTGELFF
TGTGCCAGTGGTAGGGGAGGAACGAACACCGGGGAGCTGTTTTTT
>TRBV5-1|.|TRBJ2-3|.
CASSLDQGTIGQYF
TGCGCCAGCAGCTTGGATCAGGGAACTATCGGGCAGTATTTT
>TRBV19|.|TRBJ2-1|.
CASSIPARAHNEQFF
TGTGCCAGTAGTATCCCCGCCAGGGCCCACAATGAGCAGTTCTTC
>TRBV9|.|TRBJ1-1|once
CASSVALNTEAFF
TGTGCCAGCAGCGTAGCTCTGAACACTGAAGCTTTCTTT
>TRBV19|TRBD2|TRBJ2-4|.
CASSSRTSAEMEYF
TGTGCCAGTAGTTCCCGGACTAGCGCCGAGATGGAGTACTTC
>TRBV10-2|.|TRBJ1-3|.
CASRGVGGVGDTIYF
TGCGCCAGCAGAGGCGTCGGCGGGGTTGGAGACACCATATATTTT
>TRBV29-1|TRBD1|TRBJ1-1|.
CSVIQGAGGSTEAFF
TGCAGCGTTATCCAGGGGGCTGGGGGATCAACTGAAGCTTTCTTT
>TRBV7-8|.|TRBJ1-3|.
CASSLARKSGNTIYF
TGTGCCAGCAGCTTAGCCCGTAAATCTGGAAACACCATATATTTT
>TRBV27|.|TRBJ1-1|.
CASSLGQTYTEAFF
TGTGCCAGCAGTTTGGGGCAGACCTACACTGAAGCTTTCTTT
>TRBV6-2/TRBV6-3|.|TRBJ2-3|once
CASSFRDTQYF
TGTGCCAGCAGTTTTCGAGATACGCAGTATTTT
>TRBV6-6|TRBD1|TRBJ1-2|.
CACGQANYGYTF
TGTGCCTGCGGACAGGCTAACTATGGCTACACCTTC
>TRBV18|.|TRBJ1-2|few
CASSPEGGRYGYTF
TGTGCCAGCTCACCCGAGGGCGGCCGCTATGGCTACACCTTC
>TRBV2|.|TRBJ2-1|.
CASSEEDNEQFF
TGTGCCAGCAGTGAGGAGGACAATGAGCAGTTCTTC
>TRBV6-6|.|TRBJ2-3|.
CASSPGLSTDTQYF
TGTGCCAGCAGCCCGGGACTTAGCACAGATACGCAGTATTTT
>TRBV9|.|TRBJ2-7|.
CASSPTVSYEQYF
TGTGCCAGCAGCCCAACAGTTTCCTACGAGCAGTACTTC
>TRBV18|TRBD1|TRBJ2-2|.
CASSPIRQGDTGELFF
TGTGCCAGCTCACCAATTCGACAGGGGGACACCGGGGAGCTGTTTTTT
>TRBV6-6|.|TRBJ1-1|.
CASSYSRGTEAFF
TGTGCCAGCAGTTACAGCAGGGGAACTGAAGCTTTCTTT
>TRBV28|.|TRBJ1-6|.
CASSPVYNSPLHF
TGTGCCAGCAGCCCAGTTTATAATTCACCCCTCCACTTT
>TRBV28|.|TRBJ1-1|.
CASSLEGMGTEAFF
TGTGCCAGCAGCCTAGAGGGAATGGGCACTGAAGCTTTCTTT
>TRBV7-2|.|TRBJ2-7|.
CASSSSSYEQYF
TGTGCCAGCAGCTCTAGCTCCTACGAGCAGTACTTC
>TRBV6-2/TRBV6-3|.|TRBJ2-6|.
CASSYSGANVLTF
TGTGCCAGCAGCTACTCTGGGGCCAACGTCCTGACTTTC
>TRBV27|TRBD2|TRBJ2-3|once
CASSPGGSTDTQYF
TGTGCCAGCTCCCCGGGAGGAAGCACAGATACGCAGTATTTT